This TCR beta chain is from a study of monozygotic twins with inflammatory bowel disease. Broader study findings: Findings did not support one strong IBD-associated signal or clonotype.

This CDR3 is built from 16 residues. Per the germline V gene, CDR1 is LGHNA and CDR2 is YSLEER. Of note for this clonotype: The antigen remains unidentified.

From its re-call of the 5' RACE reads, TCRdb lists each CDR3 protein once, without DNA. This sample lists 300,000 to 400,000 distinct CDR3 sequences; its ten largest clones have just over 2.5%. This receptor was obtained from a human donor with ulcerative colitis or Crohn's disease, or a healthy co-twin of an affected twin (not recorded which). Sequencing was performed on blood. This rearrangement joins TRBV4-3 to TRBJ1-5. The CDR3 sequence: CASSQDLGVGNQPQHF.